Below, 20 T cell receptor beta chains from the same sample are listed, as sequenced in a study of CD8+CD57+ T cells in acquired aplastic anemia. An expansion of CD8+CD57+ cells by flow cytometry had been shown in patients chosen for sequencing. The use of genomic DNA as template underpinned the TCR beta VDJ and CDR3 profiling. TCRdb independently ran MiXCR on the reads; one entry per CDR3 protein. The data hold about 180,000 distinct CDR3 sequences, with approximately 48% observed a single time. Material: sorted CD4+, CD8+, or CD8+CD57+ T cells (not recorded which) from PBMCs. The receptor source for this set is a human donor with aplastic anemia.

The rearrangement uses TRBV11-2 and TRBJ2-6; D not certain. Trimming shortened V by 5 bases and J by 2 bases, and 7 bases separated the two germline ends. Per germline, CDR1 SGHAT and CDR2 FQNNGV. This CDR3 is 14 amino acids long. The CDR3 sequence is CASSPHPGANVLTF. For the CDR3, the DNA is TGTGCCAGCAGCCCCCACCCTGGGGCCAACGTCCTGACTTTC. Looking up the rest from reference TRBV11-2 and TRBJ2-6 gives the full variable domain: EAGVAQSPRYKIIEKRQSVAFWCNPISGHATLYWYQQILGQGPKLLIQFQNNGVVDDSQLPKDRFSAERLKGVDSTLKIQPAKLEDSAVYLCASSPHPGANVLTFGAGSRLTVL.

CDR3 sequence: CASSDLYPPSSYNEQFF. The CDR3 DNA is TGCGCCAGCAGTGACCTTTATCCCCCGAGCTCCTACAATGAGCAGTTCTTC. The chain uses TRBV10-2 and TRBJ2-1; D unresolved. Looked up from germline, CDR1 is WSHSY and CDR2 is SAAADI. Trimming took 3 bases from V and 0 from J, leaving 15 bases between them. This CDR3 comprises 17 residues.

This clonotype was seen repeatedly, ten times or more. The rearrangement uses TRBV7-9 and TRBJ1-6; tentatively, D is TRBD1 (5 bases). V lost 3 bases to trimming and J lost 10 bases, with 13 bases between them. CDR1 is SEHNR and CDR2 is FQNEAQ in the germline V gene (reference sequence). This CDR3 comprises 14 residues. The CDR3 DNA sequence: TGTGCCAGCAGCTTGGGGGGTGGGACGTCACCCCTCCACTTT. Protein: CASSLGGGTSPLHF.

The chain has TRBV25-1 and TRBJ1-3; 8 bases map to TRBD1. This CDR3 is built from 15 residues. The junction had 1 base not matched to a gene; V was cut back by 1 base and J by 2 bases. Germline V gene sequence: CDR1 MGHDK, CDR2 SYGVNS. The CDR3 region has the DNA TGTGCCAGCAGTGAATCGGGACAGGCTGGAAACACCATATATTTT. Amino acids: CASSESGQAGNTIYF.

The V and J genes are TRBV2 and TRBJ2-1; 7 positions match TRBD1. Germline V gives CDR1 SNHLY, CDR2 FYNNEI. Trimming cost V 2 bases and J 5 bases; bases outside gene matches: 6. This CDR3 has 15 residues. The DNA for the CDR3 is TGTGCCAGCAGTGAATGGGGGACAGTGAACAATGAGCAGTTCTTC. Encoded protein: CASSEWGTVNNEQFF.

The V call is TRBV12-3 or TRBV12-4, the J call TRBJ1-2; D ambiguous. The V end was cut by 2 bases, the J end by 8 bases, with 12 bases between. The CDR3 is made up of 13 amino acids. The CDR3 spells CASSLLGPGGYTF. DNA of the CDR3: TGTGCCAGCAGTTTACTCGGACCGGGCGGCTACACCTTC.

In this sample, this clonotype turned up a few times. The genes are TRBV6-1 and TRBJ1-4, with 9 bases lining up with TRBD1. The CDR3 length is 11 residues. Trimming removed 5 bases from V and 16 bases from J; junction bases left unmatched: 5. CDR1 and CDR2 (germline): MNHNS, SASEGT. The CDR3 region is CASSPGTGSFF. As DNA, the CDR3 is TGTGCCAGCAGTCCCGGGACAGGGTCGTTTTTT.

This clonotype was detected ten times or more. The chain couples TRBV19 to TRBJ2-4; perhaps D is TRBD1 or TRBD2 (6 bases each). Germline CDR1 reads LNHDA; CDR2 reads SQIVND (reference sequence). This CDR3 has 13 amino acids. Between the trimmed V and J ends, which lost 8 bases and 6 bases, there was a span of 14 bases. The CDR3 coding sequence is TGTGCCAGTGCTGACAGGAGGGGAAACATTCAGTACTTC. Translating gives CASADRRGNIQYF.

This rearrangement joins TRBV7-2 to TRBJ2-7, with TRBD1 as a possible D gene (6 bases). Germline V gene lookup returns CDR1 SGHTA and CDR2 FQGNSA. The CDR3 runs to 15 residues. Trimming stripped 4 bases from V and 0 bases from J, with 13 bases between. The CDR3 sequence is CASSSRDTSSYEQYF. The CDR3 coding sequence is TGTGCCAGCAGCTCCCGGGACACCAGCTCCTACGAGCAGTACTTC.

V gene TRBV2 combines with J gene TRBJ2-2; 9 bases align to TRBD2. Germline values: CDR1 SNHLY, CDR2 FYNNEI. The junction had 4 bases not matched to a gene; V was cut back by 4 bases and J by 7 bases. The CDR3 is 14 amino acids. CDR3 protein: CASSASSGIGELFF. The CDR3 DNA sequence: TGTGCCAGCAGTGCGTCTAGCGGGATCGGGGAGCTGTTTTTT.

This clonotype was seen at least ten times. This sequence joins TRBV7-3 and TRBJ1-4; D gene uncertain. Germline V gene data show CDR1 as SGHTA and CDR2 as FQGTGA. V lost 5 bases, J lost 3 bases, and 13 bases lay in between. The CDR3 has 15 amino acids. The DNA for the CDR3 is TGTGCCAGCAGCCCGTCGGGAGGCCCTAATGAAAAACTGTTTTTT. Protein: CASSPSGGPNEKLFF.

This clonotype is a singleton in its sample. This may be a read error: a much more frequent sequence differs by one nucleotide. V usage is TRBV5-1 and J usage is TRBJ1-1, with a weak D call TRBD1 (6 bases). V shed 4 bases and J shed 7 bases, with 17 bases lying between them. CDR3 size: 14 residues. Germline V lookup: CDR1 SGHRS, CDR2 YFSETQ. The CDR3 DNA sequence: TGCGCCAGCAGCCCGGAAGGGGGAATCATTGAAGCTTTCTTT. This gives the protein CASSPEGGIIEAFF.

The J gene is TRBJ2-3, the V gene TRBV6-5; TRBD1 matches at 11 bases. Germline V CDR1 and CDR2: MNHEY, SVGAGI. J was trimmed by 5 bases and V by 3 bases; bases with no gene match: 7. This CDR3 has 16 amino acids. CDR3 nucleotides: TGTGCCAGCAGTTATTACGGGACAGGGGGAAGAGATACGCAGTATTTT. Amino acids: CASSYYGTGGRDTQYF.

The chain has TRBV6-1 and TRBJ1-2; perhaps TRBD1 as D (6 bases). This CDR3 contains 15 residues. The germline V gene encodes CDR1 MNHNS and CDR2 SASEGT. Trimming pared 7 bases from V and 8 bases from J, leaving 23 bases between. The DNA for the CDR3 is TGTGCCAGCAATGGCCGGGGGGCCGGGACCGCGGGCTACACCTTC. It yields the protein CASNGRGAGTAGYTF.

This clonotype was seen at least ten times. The genes are TRBV4-1 and TRBJ1-1; D gene uncertain. There are 15 residues in the CDR3. Germline CDR1 reads MGHRA; CDR2 reads YSYEKL. Deletions cut 0 bases from V and 5 bases from J, with 13 bases between. CDR3 sequence reads: CASSQDPRALTEAFF. CDR3 nucleotides: TGCGCCAGCAGCCAAGATCCTAGGGCGCTTACTGAAGCTTTCTTT.

The J gene is TRBJ1-3, the V gene TRBV5-6, with TRBD1 identical over 10 bases. In germline, CDR1 is SGHDT, CDR2 YYEEEE. This CDR3 spans 16 amino acids. J was trimmed by 4 bases and V by 0 bases; bases with no gene match: 4. The CDR3 spells CASSLGTGGAGNTIYF. The CDR3 coding sequence is TGTGCCAGCAGCTTGGGGACAGGGGGAGCCGGAAACACCATATATTTT.

V and J are TRBV2 and TRBJ2-7, with D maybe TRBD1 (6 bases). V shed 4 bases and J shed 2 bases, with 9 bases lying between them. Germline V gene data show CDR1 as SNHLY and CDR2 as FYNNEI. The CDR3 loop spans 13 amino acids. CDR3 nucleotide sequence: TGTGCCAGCAGTGTCGGGACAACCTACGAGCAGTACTTC. Translation gives CASSVGTTYEQYF.

This clonotype was counted at least ten times. The rearrangement joins TRBV5-1 to TRBJ1-3; no definite D call. Germline V gene sequence: CDR1 SGHRS, CDR2 YFSETQ. This CDR3 spans 14 amino acids. V lost 2 bases and J 2 bases, leaving 8 bases between the germline ends. CDR3: CASSFSATGNTIYF. CDR3 bases: TGCGCCAGCAGCTTCTCTGCGACTGGAAACACCATATATTTT.

This clonotype came up many times. The chain has TRBV5-4 and TRBJ2-5, with no clear D. The CDR3 consists of 14 residues. Trimming stripped 0 bases from V and 2 bases from J, with 8 bases between. Germline CDR1 and CDR2: SGHNT and YYREEE (reference sequence). The chain's CDR3 is CASSLGASQETQYF. CDR3 sequence (DNA): TGTGCCAGCAGCTTGGGGGCCTCACAAGAGACCCAGTACTTC. Complete variable domain (other parts from reference TRBV5-4 and TRBJ2-5): ETGVTQSPTHLIKTRGQQVTLRCSSQSGHNTVSWYQQALGQGPQFIFQYYREEENGRGNFPPRFSGLQFPNYSSELNVNALELDDSALYLCASSLGASQETQYFGPGTRLLVL.

The chain links TRBV7-9 to TRBJ2-7, with D perhaps matching TRBD2 (5 bases). The CDR3 length is 12 residues. The germline V and J ends were trimmed by 8 bases and 2 bases, with 10 bases remaining between them. Germline V lookup: CDR1 SEHNR, CDR2 FQNEAQ (reference sequence). The DNA for the CDR3 is TGTGCCAGCGGGAGTGGTACCTACGAGCAGTACTTC. Translation: CASGSGTYEQYF.